Presented here are 27 T cell receptor beta chains from one specimen sequenced in a study of OX40 agonist ivuxolimab in advanced cancers. Assay: immunoSEQ multiplex PCR; the TCRdb copy retains only in-frame clones and omits some. The data hold tens of thousands of clones, with approximately 91% observed a single time. The specimen was CD4+ or CD8+ T cells sorted from blood, collected in a trial of the OX40 agonist ivuxolimab. The receptors originated from an adult with an advanced solid tumor such as melanoma, head and neck, liver or kidney cancer.

A word on this clone: The CDR3 does not close with the conserved phenylalanine or tryptophan, likely indicating a read error. V gene TRBV7-8 combines with J gene TRBJ2-7; 7 positions agree with TRBD2. The CDR3 runs to 15 residues. The trim removed 4 bases at V and 3 bases at J, leaving 9 bases unmatched. Germline V gene lookup returns CDR1 SGHVS and CDR2 FQNEAQ. The CDR3 DNA follows: TGTGCCAGCAGCTCCCTGAGCGGGATCTTCTACGAGCAGTACCTC. Its protein product is CASSSLSGIFYEQYL.

The rearrangement links TRBV28 to TRBJ2-2; D unresolved. Between the trimmed V and J ends, which lost 3 bases and 0 bases, there was a span of 8 bases. Germline CDR1 and CDR2: MDHEN and SYDVKM. The CDR3 loop spans 15 amino acids. The chain's CDR3 is CASSFDLANTGELFF. The CDR3 DNA reads as TGTGCCAGCAGTTTCGACCTCGCGAACACCGGGGAGCTGTTTTTT.

The chain has TRBV11-3 and TRBJ2-7; TRBD2 matches 8 bases. V dropped 0 bases and J dropped 7; count of bases not matched to a gene: 8. The CDR3 extends over 15 amino acids. Germline assignment: CDR1 SGHNT and CDR2 YENEEA. CDR3 DNA: TGTGCCAGCAGCTTAGACGGCGGAGCGGGAGATGAGCAGTACTTC. The encoded protein is CASSLDGGAGDEQYF.

V is TRBV28 and J is TRBJ1-1; no firm D call. The CDR3 is made up of 12 amino acids. The germline V gene has CDR1 MDHEN and CDR2 SYDVKM. Trimming removed 3 bases at V and 7 bases at J, with 9 bases between. CDR3 in amino acids: CASSLPGSEAFF. Here the CDR3 DNA reads TGTGCCAGCAGTTTGCCCGGGAGTGAAGCTTTCTTT. Looking up the rest from reference TRBV28 and TRBJ1-1 gives the full variable domain: DVKVTQSSRYLVKRTGEKVFLECVQDMDHENMFWYRQDPGLGLRLIYFSYDVKMKEKGDIPEGYSVSREKKERFSLILESASTNQTSMYLCASSLPGSEAFFGQGTRLTVV.

The chain combines TRBV19 with TRBJ2-2; no reliable D call. The CDR3 has 15 amino acids. The V end lost 1 base, the J end lost 7 bases, and 13 bases lay between the germline ends. Germline V gene sequence: CDR1 LNHDA, CDR2 SQIVND (reference sequence). In DNA, the CDR3 is TGTGCCAGTAGTATAGTTAACCTCCGAGGCGGGGAGCTGTTTTTT. Translating gives CASSIVNLRGGELFF.

In nucleotides, the CDR3 is TGTGCCAGCAGTGGAAGGGACCACCGGGTCGGGACCCAGTACTTC. This gives the protein CASSGRDHRVGTQYF. The chain is built from TRBV6-4 and TRBJ2-5; D could derive from TRBD1 or TRBD2 (5 bases each). Germline CDR1 MRHNA, CDR2 SNTAGT. V lost 4 bases, J lost 7 bases, and 19 bases lay in between. The CDR3 runs to 15 residues.

The chain recombines TRBV7-2 with TRBJ1-4; 8 nucleotides align to TRBD1. In germline, CDR1 is SGHTA, CDR2 FQGNSA. After removal of 5 bases from V and 1 base from J, the junction contained 3 bases not matched to a gene. This CDR3 has 15 residues. The CDR3 nucleotides are TGTGCCAGCAGCCGACAGGGGATAACTAATGAAAAACTGTTTTTT. Protein sequence: CASSRQGITNEKLFF.

The V call is TRBV5-6, the J call TRBJ1-6, with D possibly matching TRBD1 (5 bases). V lost 2 bases to trimming and J lost 9 bases, with 15 bases between them. The CDR3 loop spans 15 amino acids. Germline V gene data show CDR1 as SGHDT and CDR2 as YYEEEE. The CDR3 sequence: CASSFSGGMSSPLHF. The CDR3 DNA is TGTGCCAGCAGCTTTTCGGGGGGGATGAGTTCACCCCTCCACTTT.

The rearrangement links TRBV4-3 to TRBJ1-4; TRBD1 matches at 8 bases. With 4 bases clipped from V and 0 bases from J, the junction kept 7 bases outside the gene matches. The CDR3 runs 17 residues. CDR1 and CDR2 (germline): LGHNA, YSLEER. CDR3 in DNA: TGCGCCAGCAGCCTAGAACACAGGGGGGCAACTAATGAAAAACTGTTTTTT. It is translated as CASSLEHRGATNEKLFF.

V and J are TRBV7-9 and TRBJ1-2; no definite D call. Germline V gene lookup returns CDR1 SEHNR and CDR2 FQNEAQ (reference sequence). V was trimmed by 7 bases and J by 5 bases, leaving 17 bases between them. This CDR3 spans 14 amino acids. Here the CDR3 reads CASTGMGILYGYTF. The CDR3 coding sequence is TGTGCCAGCACCGGGATGGGGATCCTGTATGGCTACACCTTC.

This CDR3 reads CASSREQILNPIQYGYTF. As DNA, the CDR3 is TGTGCCAGCAGCCGAGAACAGATACTGAATCCAATTCAGTATGGCTACACCTTC. The chain combines TRBV4-2 with TRBJ1-2; D gene ambiguous. Germline-derived CDR1 and CDR2 are LGHNA and YNFKEQ. The CDR3 is 18 residues long. With 4 bases removed from V and 5 bases from J, the gap between germline ends came to 26 bases.

This chain joins TRBV5-4 and TRBJ2-2, with 11 bases matching TRBD2. Germline V gene data show CDR1 as SGHNT and CDR2 as YYREEE (reference sequence). The CDR3 extends over 15 amino acids. After removal of 1 base from V and 7 bases from J, the junction contained 3 bases not matched to a gene. The chain's CDR3 is CASSLTSGSGGELFF. Here the CDR3 DNA reads TGTGCCAGCAGCTTGACTAGCGGGAGTGGCGGGGAGCTGTTTTTT.

V usage is TRBV9 and J usage is TRBJ2-5, with D unclear. V lost 3 bases, J lost 5 bases, and 11 bases lay in between. This CDR3 region has 13 residues. Germline V lookup: CDR1 SGDLS, CDR2 YYNGEE. The CDR3 sequence: CASSARAGETQYF. The CDR3 DNA follows: TGTGCCAGCAGCGCAAGAGCCGGGGAGACCCAGTACTTC.

The chain recombines TRBV4-2 with TRBJ2-7; possible D gene TRBD2, 5 bases. Germline V gives CDR1 LGHNA, CDR2 YNFKEQ. The V end lost 0 bases, the J end lost 2 bases, and 8 bases lay between the germline ends. This CDR3 has 14 residues. The CDR3 loop reads CASSQDPGTYEQYF. CDR3 bases: TGTGCCAGCAGCCAAGATCCGGGGACCTACGAGCAGTACTTC.

The chain has TRBV20-1 and TRBJ2-7, with D perhaps matching TRBD1 or TRBD2 (5 bases each). V lost 6 bases and J lost 2, with 8 bases in between. CDR3 length equals 11 residues. Germline CDR1 is DFQATT and CDR2 is SNEGSKA (reference sequence). The CDR3 DNA reads as TGCAGTGCCGGGGCCCCCTACGAGCAGTACTTC. It specifies CSAGAPYEQYF.

V is TRBV7-2 and J is TRBJ2-5; D is unresolved. Germline-derived CDR1 and CDR2 are SGHTA and FQGNSA. The CDR3 length is 12 residues. The ends were cut back, 5 bases at V and 2 bases at J, with 6 bases in the middle. As DNA, the CDR3 is TGTGCCAGCAGCGCGACACAAGAGACCCAGTACTTC. Translating gives CASSATQETQYF.

This chain uses TRBV6-6 with TRBJ2-3; D remains unclear. Germline assignment: CDR1 MNHNY and CDR2 SVGAGI (reference sequence). The CDR3 sequence is 11 residues long. The ends were cut back, 4 bases at V and 6 bases at J, with 5 bases in the middle. As DNA, the CDR3 is TGTGCCAGCAGTTCGGCGGATACGCAGTATTTT. Translated: CASSSADTQYF.

This chain links TRBV21-1 with TRBJ2-5; TRBD1, as called in the table, went unchecked against the DNA. TRBV21-1 is marked as a pseudogene. CDR3 length equals 13 residues. The CDR3 nucleotides are TGTGCCAGCAGCGGCCCCCCGATCGAGACCCAGTACTTC. Amino acids: CASSGPPIETQYF.

The rearrangement links TRBV5-4 to TRBJ2-5, with 7 positions matching TRBD2. The CDR3 covers 15 residues. Per the germline V gene, CDR1 is SGHNT and CDR2 is YYREEE (reference sequence). V lost 4 bases and J lost 5; bases outside the gene matches: 11. Here the CDR3 reads CASSPREGREETQYF. CDR3 DNA: TGTGCCAGCAGCCCCCGTGAGGGGCGGGAGGAGACCCAGTACTTC. The full variable domain, completed using reference TRBV5-4 and TRBJ2-5, is ETGVTQSPTHLIKTRGQQVTLRCSSQSGHNTVSWYQQALGQGPQFIFQYYREEENGRGNFPPRFSGLQFPNYSSELNVNALELDDSALYLCASSPREGREETQYFGPGTRLLVL.

Of note for this clone: The same CDR3 also results from other DNA sequences found in this sample. The CDR3: CASSAPGTDYGYTF. Written as DNA, the CDR3 is TGCGCCAGCAGCGCGCCCGGGACAGACTATGGCTACACCTTC. The rearrangement uses TRBV4-3 and TRBJ1-2, with 7 bases fitting TRBD1. The CDR3 is made up of 14 amino acids. V was pared by 5 bases and J by 3 bases, with 6 bases of the junction left unmatched. Germline CDR1 and CDR2: LGHNA and YSLEER.

V usage is TRBV7-2 and J usage is TRBJ2-5; 9 bases align to TRBD2. Per germline, CDR1 SGHTA and CDR2 FQGNSA. This CDR3 is built from 16 residues. Unmatched junction bases numbered 7, after V lost 5 bases and J lost 0 bases. CDR3 nucleotides: TGTGCCAGCAGCGTGACTAGCGGACCTTACCAAGAGACCCAGTACTTC. Residues: CASSVTSGPYQETQYF.

V and J are TRBV5-8 and TRBJ2-6; tentative D call: TRBD2 (5 bases). V was cut by 4 bases and J by 0 bases, with 8 bases left in between. In germline, CDR1 is SGHTS, CDR2 YDEGEE. CDR3 length: 15 amino acids. DNA for the CDR3: TGTGCCAGCAGCGGGAGCTTCTCTGGGGCCAACGTCCTGACTTTC. This sequence encodes CASSGSFSGANVLTF.

The chain uses TRBV11-3 and TRBJ1-1; D perhaps matches TRBD1 (5 bases). V gave up 0 bases and J gave up 10 bases, with 15 bases separating them. Germline V gene sequence: CDR1 SGHNT, CDR2 YENEEA. This CDR3 region has 14 residues. The CDR3 DNA reads as TGTGCCAGCAGCTTAGAGGGAGCGGGGGTACGAGCTTTCTTT. Protein: CASSLEGAGVRAFF.

The CDR3 protein is CASSRQGHTEAFF. Here the CDR3 DNA reads TGTGCCAGCAGTCGACAGGGCCACACTGAAGCTTTCTTT. The chain combines TRBV27 with TRBJ1-1, with 7 bases that match TRBD1. The CDR3 totals 13 residues. From germline, CDR1 is MNHEY and CDR2 SMNVEV (reference sequence). Losses at the gene ends were 5 bases for V and 3 bases for J; bases not matched to a gene: 3.

The rearrangement joins TRBV4-1 to TRBJ1-5, with D perhaps TRBD1 (5 bases). The CDR3 has 17 amino acids. Trimming shortened V by 0 bases and J by 6 bases, and 18 bases separated the two germline ends. CDR1 MGHRA and CDR2 YSYEKL come from the germline V gene. The CDR3 reads CASSQDRGRVGPQPQHF. The CDR3, as DNA: TGCGCCAGCAGCCAAGATCGGGGGAGGGTGGGTCCTCAGCCCCAGCATTTT.

The J gene is TRBJ1-3, the V gene TRBV28; D not certain. The CDR3 totals 15 residues. Between the trimmed V and J ends, which lost 5 bases and 0 bases, there was a span of 11 bases. Germline V lookup: CDR1 MDHEN, CDR2 SYDVKM. The CDR3 nucleotides are TGTGCCAGCAGTCCTGCGATGAGCTCTGGAAACACCATATATTTT. Amino acids: CASSPAMSSGNTIYF.

This chain connects TRBV6-1 to TRBJ1-2; the D is unclear. CDR3 size: 16 residues. V was cut by 4 bases and J by 4 bases, with 19 bases left in between. Looked up from germline, CDR1 is MNHNS and CDR2 is SASEGT. The CDR3, as DNA: TGTGCCAGCAGTGCGTCCTTTGGAGCCCTATTCTATGGCTACACCTTC. Amino acid sequence: CASSASFGALFYGYTF.